This passage covers 25 T cell receptor beta chains from one sample sequenced in a study of CD8+CD57+ T cells in acquired aplastic anemia. TCR beta VDJ and CDR3 were profiled, and genomic DNA was the template. TCRdb fed the reads into MiXCR, producing one record per CDR3 protein. The sample yields approximately 380,000 distinct CDR3 sequences, 60% to 80% seen once. The sample comprised sorted CD4+, CD8+, or CD8+CD57+ T cells (not recorded which) from PBMCs. These TCRs come from a human donor in good health, serving as a control.

The chain carries TRBV5-1 and TRBJ2-7; D is tentatively TRBD1 or TRBD2 (5 bases each). CDR1 is SGHRS, CDR2 YFSETQ, per germline. Between the trimmed V and J ends, which lost 0 bases and 3 bases, there was a span of 13 bases. This CDR3 spans 15 amino acids. The DNA for the CDR3 is TGCGCCAGCAGCTTGGCCCGGGACGCTAACTACGAGCAGTACTTC. Amino acid sequence: CASSLARDANYEQYF.

Comments on this clonotype: Germline is not matched at one junction end, which may reflect a read error. The chain joins TRBV9 to TRBJ1-2, with TRBD1 matching over 8 bases. This CDR3 is built from 14 residues. Germline CDR1 reads SGDLS; CDR2 reads YYNGEE. CDR3 amino acids: CASSVQGADTQYSF. The CDR3 bases are TGTGCCAGCAGCGTACAGGGGGCAGATACGCAGTATTCCTTC.

This clonotype was recorded only once. The chain joins TRBV7-3 to TRBJ2-3, with D possibly being TRBD2 (5 bases). Germline V lookup: CDR1 SGHTA, CDR2 FQGTGA. The CDR3 spans 13 residues. Deletions cut 5 bases from V and 11 bases from J, with 17 bases between. The CDR3 spells CASSLARVVVQYF. In DNA form, the CDR3 reads TGTGCCAGCAGCCTCGCGAGGGTCGTCGTGCAGTATTTT.

The gene calls are TRBV24-1 and TRBJ1-2, with D tentatively TRBD1 (5 bases). This CDR3 is built from 16 residues. Germline V gene sequence: CDR1 KGHDR, CDR2 SFDVKD. V was pared by 2 bases and J by 0 bases, with 12 bases between. In nucleotides, the CDR3 is TGTGCCACCAGTGATTCCACGCAGGGACCTAACTATGGCTACACCTTC. Its protein is CATSDSTQGPNYGYTF.

About this clonotype: Germline is not matched at one junction end, which may reflect a read error. The chain employs TRBV7-2 and TRBJ1-2; no reliable D call. This CDR3 is 13 amino acids long. Germline CDR1 and CDR2: SGHTA and FQGNSA. The CDR3 here is CASSPQCYSGYPF. CDR3 nucleotides: TGTGCCAGCAGTCCTCAGTGTTACTCTGGCTACCCCTTC.

For this clonotype: One end of the junction fails to match germline, which may point to a read error. The chain links TRBV7-6 to TRBJ2-5; D unresolved. Germline V CDR1 and CDR2: SGHVS, FNYEAQ. The CDR3 runs 14 residues. The CDR3 nucleotides read TGTGCCAGCAGCCCGGGTCAGTTATCACCCCCCCACTTTTTC. Its protein product is CASSPGQLSPPHFF. Full variable domain (rest looked up from reference TRBV7-6 and TRBJ2-5): GAGVSQSPRYKVTKRGQDVALRCDPISGHVSLYWYRQALGQGPEFLTYFNYEAQQDKSGLPNDRFSAERPEGSISTLTIQRTEQRDSAMYRCASSPGQLSPPHFFGPGTRLLVL.

For this clonotype: A read error may produce the germline difference seen at one junction end. V gene TRBV7-3 combines with J gene TRBJ1-1; D remains ambiguous. The CDR3 has 14 amino acids. Germline V gene data show CDR1 as SGHTA and CDR2 as FQGTGA. The CDR3: CASSLTSRTTAFFF. The CDR3 region has the DNA TGTGCCAGCAGCTTAACGTCACGCACTACTGCTTTCTTTTTT.

For this clonotype: One end of the junction varies from germline; a read error may be responsible. This chain uses TRBV19 with TRBJ2-3, with D perhaps being TRBD1 or TRBD2 (6 bases each). The germline V gene has CDR1 LNHDA and CDR2 SQIVND (reference sequence). This CDR3 region has 15 residues. CDR3 residues: CASSIEGGSTDKQYF. DNA of the CDR3: TGTGCCAGTAGTATCGAAGGGGGGAGCACAGATAAGCAGTATTTT.

Turning to this clonotype: A much larger clone is a single base away; this may be a read error. The chain combines TRBV5-8 with TRBJ1-2; no reliable D call. Germline CDR1 SGHTS, CDR2 YDEGEE. Trimming pared 0 bases from V and 6 bases from J, leaving 6 bases between. This CDR3 has 12 amino acids. CDR3 in DNA: TGTGCCAGCAGCTTGGGGACGGATGGCTACACCTTC. Its protein is CASSLGTDGYTF.

The chain couples TRBV24-1 to TRBJ1-2, with D perhaps matching TRBD1 (5 bases). V was trimmed by 0 bases and J by 7 bases, leaving 11 bases between them. This CDR3 contains 14 residues. Germline values: CDR1 KGHDR, CDR2 SFDVKD. Here the CDR3 DNA reads TGTGCCACCAGTGATTTGCAAGGGGATCGTGGCTACACCTTC. It translates to CATSDLQGDRGYTF.

Of note for this clonotype: The final CDR3 position lacks the conserved phenylalanine or tryptophan, pointing to a likely read error. No DNA is shown, since the ends of the CDR3 on it are uncertain; the CDR3 is the one TCRdb lists. The chain combines TRBV7-8 with TRBJ2-7; whether TRBD1, the table's D call, matches the DNA was not checked. Germline CDR1 and CDR2: SGHVS and FQNEAQ. The CDR3 has 13 amino acids, counting both end residues. Here the CDR3 reads CASSKARGREEPT.

Many counts were recorded for this clonotype. This chain uses TRBV2 with TRBJ2-4; D gene unclear. V lost 6 bases, J lost 0 bases, and 9 bases lay in between. CDR1 SNHLY and CDR2 FYNNEI come from the germline V gene. The CDR3 consists of 14 residues. The CDR3 sequence is CASRETLAKNIQYF. CDR3 bases: TGTGCCAGCAGGGAAACACTAGCCAAAAACATTCAGTACTTC.

In its sample, this clonotype was seen many times. The chain uses TRBV20-1 and TRBJ2-2; D unresolved. The germline V and J ends were trimmed by 5 bases and 6 bases, with 16 bases remaining between them. The CDR3 has 14 amino acids. The germline V gene encodes CDR1 DFQATT and CDR2 SNEGSKA (reference sequence). This CDR3 is CSAPKTRGAGELFF. CDR3 DNA sequence: TGCAGTGCTCCCAAGACTCGCGGTGCCGGGGAGCTGTTTTTT.

The V gene is TRBV19, the J gene TRBJ2-6; no firm D call. In germline, CDR1 is LNHDA, CDR2 SQIVND (reference sequence). This CDR3 has 13 residues. The germline V and J ends were trimmed by 6 bases and 4 bases, with 7 bases remaining between them. The CDR3 region has the DNA TGTGCCAGTAGCACACAGGGGGCCAACGTCCTGACTTTC. Protein: CASSTQGANVLTF. The full variable domain, with the rest looked up from reference TRBV19 and TRBJ2-6, is DGGITQSPKYLFRKEGQNVTLSCEQNLNHDAMYWYRQDPGQGLRLIYYSQIVNDFQKGDIAEGYSVSREKKESFPLTVTSAQKNPTAFYLCASSTQGANVLTFGAGSRLTVL.

Ten or more counts support this clonotype. V and J are TRBV3-1 and TRBJ2-7; D may be TRBD2 (6 bases). Germline CDR1 is LGHDT and CDR2 is YNNKEL (reference sequence). This CDR3 is built from 15 residues. V lost 1 base, J lost 7 bases, and 17 bases lay in between. CDR3 nucleotide sequence: TGTGCCAGCAGCCAAGTACTAGCCGCAATCTTAGAGCAGTACTTC. Protein product: CASSQVLAAILEQYF.

This clonotype was recorded once. The CDR3 region is CASSEDQETQYF. In DNA, the CDR3 is TGTGCCAGCAGCGAGGACCAAGAGACCCAGTACTTC. The rearrangement joins TRBV9 to TRBJ2-5, with D hard to call. The CDR3 totals 12 residues. Per germline, CDR1 SGDLS and CDR2 YYNGEE. V lost 3 bases and J lost 0, with 3 bases in between.

This clonotype came up many times. The chain recombines TRBV20-1 with TRBJ2-7, with TRBD1 identical over 7 bases. Looked up from germline, CDR1 is DFQATT and CDR2 is SNEGSKA (reference sequence). V was clipped by 0 bases and J by 0 bases; unmatched bases: 5. The CDR3 loop spans 15 amino acids. CDR3 residues: CSARDGQEDSYEQYF. CDR3 coding DNA: TGCAGTGCTAGAGACGGACAGGAAGACTCCTACGAGCAGTACTTC.

The V gene is TRBV5-8, the J gene TRBJ2-5; D unclear. Germline lookup yields CDR1 SGHTS and CDR2 YDEGEE. V was trimmed by 4 bases and J by 4 bases, leaving 11 bases between them. The CDR3 runs 13 residues. DNA for the CDR3: TGTGCCAGCAGCAAACACACCGGAGAGACCCAGTACTTC. This codes for CASSKHTGETQYF.

CDR3 in DNA: TGTGCCAGCAGCTTGGGGCCCAGAGCCAGCACTGAAGCTTTCTTT. Translated: CASSLGPRASTEAFF. The chain uses TRBV5-4 and TRBJ1-1; no clear D. Trimming cost V 0 bases and J 4 bases, with 13 bases left between them. CDR1 and CDR2 (germline): SGHNT, YYREEE (reference sequence). CDR3 length equals 15 residues.

For this clonotype: Germline and junction disagree at one end, which may indicate a read error. This sequence joins TRBV10-3 and TRBJ1-2, with D uncertain. CDR3 length: 15 residues. The germline V gene has CDR1 ENHRY and CDR2 SYGVKD. The CDR3 DNA reads as TGTGCCTCACGCCAGTCTACTTCAAATAACTATCGCTATTTTTTC. Its protein product is CASRQSTSNNYRYFF.

As concerns this clonotype: The germline gene is not matched at one end of the junction; a read error may be the cause. V gene TRBV9 combines with J gene TRBJ2-7; the D is unclear. CDR3 length: 14 residues. The germline gives CDR1 SGDLS, CDR2 YYNGEE. The CDR3 DNA reads as TGTGCCAGCAACGTTAACGAGAACATGAACAATGAAGACTTC. Amino acids: CASNVNENMNNEDF.

This clonotype was observed a few times. The junction departs from the called germline gene at one end, perhaps through a read error. The rearrangement uses TRBV9 and TRBJ1-2; D may be TRBD1 (5 bases). Germline V gene data show CDR1 as SGDLS and CDR2 as YYNGEE. The CDR3 totals 15 residues. The CDR3 spells CASSSPPGPNYGYTF. In nucleotides, the CDR3 is TGCGCCAGCAGCTCGCCACCGGGACCGAACTATGGCTACACCTTC.

The CDR3, as DNA: TGCAGTGCCTCGGCCGAGGCCTCGAGTGAGCAGTTCTTC. This codes for CSASAEASSEQFF. J is TRBJ2-1 and V is TRBV20-1; D call uncertain. Trimming shortened V by 6 bases and J by 9 bases, and 18 bases separated the two germline ends. The CDR3 totals 13 residues. Germline CDR1 is DFQATT and CDR2 is SNEGSKA (reference sequence).

About this clonotype: Possible read error: a much larger clone is one base away. V is TRBV5-1 and J is TRBJ2-5; no firm D call. The CDR3 runs to 15 residues. Germline V gene lookup returns CDR1 SGHRS and CDR2 YFSETQ. As DNA, the CDR3 is TGCGCCGGCAGCTTGAGCAGGACGGAAGAAGAGACCCAGTACTTC. Translation: CAGSLSRTEEETQYF.

This clonotype was counted between two and nine times. The V and J genes are TRBV7-9 and TRBJ2-3; D is ambiguous. The CDR3 is 11 residues long. Germline CDR1 and CDR2: SEHNR and FQNEAQ (reference sequence). The ends were cut back, 7 bases at V and 6 bases at J, with 8 bases in the middle. The CDR3 DNA reads as TGTGCCAGCATCCTCAAGGATACGCAGTATTTT. It specifies CASILKDTQYF.